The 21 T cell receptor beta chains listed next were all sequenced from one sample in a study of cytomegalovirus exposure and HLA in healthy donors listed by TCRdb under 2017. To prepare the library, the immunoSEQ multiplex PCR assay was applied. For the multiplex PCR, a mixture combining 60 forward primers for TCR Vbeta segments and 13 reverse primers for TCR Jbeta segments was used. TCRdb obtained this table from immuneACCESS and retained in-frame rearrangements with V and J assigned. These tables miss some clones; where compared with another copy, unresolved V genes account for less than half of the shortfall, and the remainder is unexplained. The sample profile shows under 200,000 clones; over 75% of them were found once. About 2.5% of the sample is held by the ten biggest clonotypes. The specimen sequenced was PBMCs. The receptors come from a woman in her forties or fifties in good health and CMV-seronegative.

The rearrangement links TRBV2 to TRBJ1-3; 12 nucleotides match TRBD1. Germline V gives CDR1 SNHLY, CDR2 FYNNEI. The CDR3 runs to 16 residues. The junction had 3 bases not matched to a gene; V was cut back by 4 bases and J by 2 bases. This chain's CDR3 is CASSAGQGAPGNTIYF. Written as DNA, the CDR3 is TGTGCCAGCAGTGCGGGACAGGGGGCTCCTGGAAACACCATATATTTT.

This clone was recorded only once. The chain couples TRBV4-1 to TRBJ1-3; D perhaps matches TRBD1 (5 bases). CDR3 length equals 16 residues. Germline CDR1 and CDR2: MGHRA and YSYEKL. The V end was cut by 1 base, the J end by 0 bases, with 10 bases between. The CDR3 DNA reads TGCGCCAGCAGCCAAGCCAACAGGCGCTCTGGAAACACCATATATTTT. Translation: CASSQANRRSGNTIYF.

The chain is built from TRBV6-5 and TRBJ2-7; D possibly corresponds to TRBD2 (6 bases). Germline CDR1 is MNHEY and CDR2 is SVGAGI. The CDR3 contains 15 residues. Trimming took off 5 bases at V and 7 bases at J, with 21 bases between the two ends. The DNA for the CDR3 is TGTGCCAGCAGTGCTCCGGGACCCCCAGGGAGGGAGCAGTACTTC. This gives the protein CASSAPGPPGREQYF.

The CDR3 sequence: CASSTGTGGADRSPLHF. Written as DNA, the CDR3 is TGTGCCAGCAGCACCGGGACAGGGGGCGCGGATCGTTCACCCCTCCACTTT. The V and J genes are TRBV7-2 and TRBJ1-6; TRBD1 matches 12 bases. CDR1 and CDR2 (germline): SGHTA, FQGNSA. V lost 5 bases, J lost 9 bases, and 11 bases stayed unmatched. The CDR3 length is 17 residues.

CDR3 coding DNA: TGTGCCAGCAGCTTGGGGCTAGCGGGAGCCGGCTACAATGAGCAGTTCTTC. It is translated as CASSLGLAGAGYNEQFF. V gene TRBV5-8 combines with J gene TRBJ2-1; 10 nucleotides line up with TRBD2. Losses at the gene ends were 0 bases for V and 3 bases for J; bases not matched to a gene: 6. The CDR3 runs 17 residues. Germline V gene lookup returns CDR1 SGHTS and CDR2 YDEGEE. The variable domain in full, completed from reference TRBV5-8 and TRBJ2-1, reads EAGVTQSPTHLIKTRGQQATLRCSPISGHTSVYWYQQALGLGLQFLLWYDEGEERNRGNFPPRFSGRQFPNYSSELNVNALELEDSALYLCASSLGLAGAGYNEQFFGPGTRLTVL.

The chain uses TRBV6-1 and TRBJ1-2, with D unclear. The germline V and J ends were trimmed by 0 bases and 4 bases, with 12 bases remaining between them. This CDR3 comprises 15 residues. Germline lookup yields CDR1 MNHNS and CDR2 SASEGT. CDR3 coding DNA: TGTGCCAGCAGTGAAGCGCTTCCAGGTCCCTATGGCTACACCTTC. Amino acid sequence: CASSEALPGPYGYTF.

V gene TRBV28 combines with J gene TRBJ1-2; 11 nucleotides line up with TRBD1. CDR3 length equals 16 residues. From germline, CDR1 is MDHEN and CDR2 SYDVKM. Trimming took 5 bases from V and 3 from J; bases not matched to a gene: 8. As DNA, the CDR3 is TGTGCCAGCAGTCCCACCGGGACAGGGGGATACTATGGCTACACCTTC. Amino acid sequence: CASSPTGTGGYYGYTF.

In nucleotides, the CDR3 is TGTGCCAGCAGTTACTCCAGGGACTCCTACAATGAGCAGTTCTTC. It specifies CASSYSRDSYNEQFF. The V gene is TRBV6-5, the J gene TRBJ2-1; TRBD1 is a possible D gene (5 bases). CDR1 is MNHEY and CDR2 is SVGAGI in the germline V gene. There are 15 residues in the CDR3. Between the trimmed V and J ends, which lost 0 bases and 0 bases, there was a span of 6 bases.

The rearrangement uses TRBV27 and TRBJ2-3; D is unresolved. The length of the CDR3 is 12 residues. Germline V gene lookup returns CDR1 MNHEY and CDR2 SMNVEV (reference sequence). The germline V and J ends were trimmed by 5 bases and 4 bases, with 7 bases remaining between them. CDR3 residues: CASSPTADTQYF. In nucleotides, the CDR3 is TGTGCCAGCAGTCCAACGGCAGATACGCAGTATTTT.

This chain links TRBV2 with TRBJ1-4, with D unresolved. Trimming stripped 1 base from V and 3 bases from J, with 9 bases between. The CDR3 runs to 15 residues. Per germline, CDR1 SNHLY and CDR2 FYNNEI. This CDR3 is CASSEGHTANEKLFF. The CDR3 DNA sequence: TGTGCCAGCAGTGAAGGACACACGGCTAATGAAAAACTGTTTTTT. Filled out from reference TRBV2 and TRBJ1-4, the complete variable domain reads EPEVTQTPSHQVTQMGQEVILRCVPISNHLYFYWYRQILGQKVEFLVSFYNNEISEKSEIFDDQFSVERPDGSNFTLKIRSTKLEDSAMYFCASSEGHTANEKLFFGSGTQLSVL.

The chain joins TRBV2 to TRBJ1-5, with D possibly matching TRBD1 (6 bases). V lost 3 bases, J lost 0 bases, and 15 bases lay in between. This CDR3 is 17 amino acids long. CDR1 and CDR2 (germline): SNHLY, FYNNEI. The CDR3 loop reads CASSDSQGRYSNQPQHF. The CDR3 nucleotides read TGTGCCAGCAGTGACTCTCAGGGGCGGTATAGCAATCAGCCCCAGCATTTT.

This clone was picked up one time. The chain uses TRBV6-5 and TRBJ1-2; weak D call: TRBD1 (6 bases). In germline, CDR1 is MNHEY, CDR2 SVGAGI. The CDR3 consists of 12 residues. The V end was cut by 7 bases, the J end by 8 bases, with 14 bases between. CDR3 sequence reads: CASKQGLGGYTF. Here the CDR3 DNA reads TGTGCCAGCAAGCAGGGGCTAGGAGGCTACACCTTC.

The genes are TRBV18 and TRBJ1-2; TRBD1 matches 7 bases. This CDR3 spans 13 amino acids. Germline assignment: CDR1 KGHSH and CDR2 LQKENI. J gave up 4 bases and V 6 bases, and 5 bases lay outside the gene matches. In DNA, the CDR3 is TGTGCCAGCTCGTCGGGACAGCTCTATGGCTACACCTTC. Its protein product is CASSSGQLYGYTF.

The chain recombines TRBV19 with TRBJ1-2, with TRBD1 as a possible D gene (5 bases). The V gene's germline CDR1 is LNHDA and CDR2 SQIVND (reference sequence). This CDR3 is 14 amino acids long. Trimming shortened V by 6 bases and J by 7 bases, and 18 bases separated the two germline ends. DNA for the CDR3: TGTGCCAGTAGCACCCCAAGGGGTGCCGTTGGCTACACCTTC. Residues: CASSTPRGAVGYTF.

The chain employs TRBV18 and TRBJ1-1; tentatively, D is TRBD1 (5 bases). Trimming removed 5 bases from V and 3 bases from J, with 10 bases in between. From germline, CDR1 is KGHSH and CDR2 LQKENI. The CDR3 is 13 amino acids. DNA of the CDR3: TGTGCCAGCTCAATCAGGGCGGACACTGAAGCTTTCTTT. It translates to CASSIRADTEAFF.

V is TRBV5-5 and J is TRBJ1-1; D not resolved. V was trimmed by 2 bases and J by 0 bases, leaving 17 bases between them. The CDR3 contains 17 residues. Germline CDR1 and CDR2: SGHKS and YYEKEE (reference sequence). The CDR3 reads CASSFSGGRKLNTEAFF. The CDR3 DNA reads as TGTGCCAGCAGCTTTTCAGGAGGCAGGAAGTTGAACACTGAAGCTTTCTTT.

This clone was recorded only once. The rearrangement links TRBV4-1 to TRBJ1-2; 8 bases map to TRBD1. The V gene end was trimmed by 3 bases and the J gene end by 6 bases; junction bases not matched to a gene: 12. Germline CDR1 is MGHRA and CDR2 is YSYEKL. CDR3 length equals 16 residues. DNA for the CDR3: TGCGCCAGCAGCCAGCCCTCCCAGGGGGCGGGGAATGGCTACACCTTC. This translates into CASSQPSQGAGNGYTF.

CDR3 nucleotide sequence: TGTGCCAGCAGGTCCCTTAGCGGGAGAGAAGGTGAGCAGTTCTTC. As protein: CASRSLSGREGEQFF. The J gene is TRBJ2-1, the V gene TRBV28, with 9 nucleotides matching TRBD2. V trimming: 6 bases; J trimming: 9 bases; junction bases outside the gene matches: 12. This CDR3 is 15 amino acids long. Germline CDR1 is MDHEN and CDR2 is SYDVKM. Together with reference TRBV28 and TRBJ2-1, the CDR3 gives the full variable domain: DVKVTQSSRYLVKRTGEKVFLECVQDMDHENMFWYRQDPGLGLRLIYFSYDVKMKEKGDIPEGYSVSREKKERFSLILESASTNQTSMYLCASRSLSGREGEQFFGPGTRLTVL.

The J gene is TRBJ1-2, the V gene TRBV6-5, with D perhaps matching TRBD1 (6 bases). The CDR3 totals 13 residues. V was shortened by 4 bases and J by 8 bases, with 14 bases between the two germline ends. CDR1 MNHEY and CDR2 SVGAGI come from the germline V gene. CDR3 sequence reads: CASSWGQGGGYTF. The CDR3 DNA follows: TGTGCCAGCAGTTGGGGGCAGGGCGGGGGCTACACCTTC.

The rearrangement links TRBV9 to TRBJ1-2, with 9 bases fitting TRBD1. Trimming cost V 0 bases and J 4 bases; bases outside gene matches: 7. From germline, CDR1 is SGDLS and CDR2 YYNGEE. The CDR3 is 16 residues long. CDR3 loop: CASSVAPTGGLYGYTF. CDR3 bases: TGTGCCAGCAGCGTAGCCCCCACAGGGGGCCTCTATGGCTACACCTTC. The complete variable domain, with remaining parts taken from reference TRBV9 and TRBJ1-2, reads DSGVTQTPKHLITATGQRVTLRCSPRSGDLSVYWYQQSLDQGLQFLIQYYNGEERAKGNILERFSAQQFPDLHSELNLSSLELGDSALYFCASSVAPTGGLYGYTFGSGTRLTVV.

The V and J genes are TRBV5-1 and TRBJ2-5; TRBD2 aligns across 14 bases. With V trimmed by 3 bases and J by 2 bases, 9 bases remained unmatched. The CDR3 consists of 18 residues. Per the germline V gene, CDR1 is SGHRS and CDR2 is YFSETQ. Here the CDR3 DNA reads TGCGCCAGCAGCTCCGGAGGACTAGCGGGAGGTAGGCAAGAGACCCAGTACTTC. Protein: CASSSGGLAGGRQETQYF.